Listed below are T cell receptor beta chains from one sample, sequenced in a study of CD8+ T cells in alopecia areata. Only in-frame clones appear in the TCRdb table, and some are missing; sequencing was by immunoSEQ multiplex PCR. The sample holds about 190,000 clones, 58% seen once. Sequencing used CD8+ T cells sorted from blood, obtained at week 24, from a patient treated with tofacitinib. These receptors were taken from a human donor with alopecia areata. CDR3s include the opening cysteine and the closing phenylalanine or tryptophan. The D gene is left open where the match is weak. Where a row states a size, it is once, few, many or the class of an expanded clone; other rows omit it.

size,D,J,V,CDR3,DNA
-,TRBD2,TRBJ2-1,TRBV7-2,CASSHSGGAVNEQFF,TGTGCCAGCAGCCATAGCGGGGGGGCAGTCAATGAGCAGTTCTTC
-,TRBD1,TRBJ2-5,TRBV10-3,CATLAENRGQETQYF,TGTGCCACCCTCGCCGAAAACAGGGGGCAAGAGACCCAGTACTTC
-,-,TRBJ1-5,TRBV11-2,CASSFGSNQPQHF,TGTGCCAGCAGCTTCGGTAGCAATCAGCCCCAGCATTTT
few,-,TRBJ2-7,TRBV5-6,CASSLAAGEQYF,TGTGCCAGCAGCTTGGCGGCTGGCGAGCAGTACTTC
-,-,TRBJ2-7,TRBV13,CASSPRSDEQYF,TGTGCCAGCAGCCCGCGGAGCGACGAGCAGTACTTC
few,-,TRBJ2-5,TRBV10-3,CAISGQAPETQYF,TGTGCCATCAGTGGACAGGCCCCAGAGACCCAGTACTTC
once,-,TRBJ1-4,TRBV19,CASSISWRQARDQGLFF,TGTGCCAGTAGTATAAGTTGGAGACAGGCCCGGGATCAAGGACTGTTTTTT
-,-,TRBJ1-1,TRBV6-4,CASSEAVNTEAFF,TGTGCCAGCAGTGAAGCAGTCAACACTGAAGCTTTCTTT
-,-,TRBJ2-1,TRBV5-1,CASSLYQEDEQFF,TGCGCCAGCAGCTTGTATCAGGAAGATGAGCAGTTCTTC
few,-,TRBJ2-7,TRBV14,CASSQVPRDEQYF,TGTGCCAGCAGCCAAGTGCCCAGGGACGAGCAGTACTTC
-,-,TRBJ1-1,TRBV15,CATSRDLGVAAFF,TGTGCCACCAGCAGAGATTTAGGAGTTGCCGCTTTCTTT
few,TRBD1,TRBJ1-2,TRBV30,CAWSGGTGAFGYTF,TGTGCCTGGAGTGGGGGGACAGGGGCGTTCGGCTACACCTTC
-,-,TRBJ2-7,TRBV11-3,CASSSLPTQTNYEQYF,TGTGCCAGCAGCTCCCTACCTACACAGACCAACTACGAGCAGTACTTC
-,-,TRBJ1-2,TRBV13,CASSLATGSGYGYTF,TGTGCCAGCAGCTTAGCCACCGGGAGTGGCTATGGCTACACCTTC
-,TRBD1,TRBJ1-2,TRBV7-9,CASSLGKTGLHGYTF,TGTGCCAGCAGCTTAGGGAAGACAGGGTTGCATGGCTACACCTTC
-,TRBD1,TRBJ1-6,TRBV19,CASSNIRGRNSPLHF,TGTGCCAGTAGTAATATCAGGGGGCGGAATTCACCCCTCCACTTT
-,TRBD2,TRBJ2-5,TRBV4-1,CASRSTSGGAEGETQYF,TGCGCCAGCAGGTCAACTAGCGGGGGGGCCGAGGGAGAGACCCAGTACTTC
-,-,TRBJ2-1,TRBV5-6,CASRGWTAYNEQFF,TGTGCCAGCAGAGGTTGGACAGCGTACAATGAGCAGTTCTTC
-,-,TRBJ1-2,TRBV25-1,CASSEGGGMGGYTF,TGTGCCAGCAGTGAAGGGGGGGGAATGGGAGGCTACACCTTC
-,TRBD2,TRBJ2-3,TRBV6-1,CASSWNGGNTDTQYF,TGTGCCAGCAGTTGGAACGGGGGGAACACAGATACGCAGTATTTT
-,-,TRBJ2-6,TRBV7-6,CASSFDGTTGSGANVLTF,TGTGCCAGCAGCTTTGACGGGACAACCGGCTCTGGGGCCAACGTCCTGACTTTC
few,TRBD2,TRBJ2-5,TRBV29-1,CSVEGLVVETQYF,TGCAGCGTTGAGGGACTAGTCGTCGAGACCCAGTACTTC
-,-,TRBJ2-5,TRBV6-1,CASSEGFRGQETQYF,TGTGCCAGCAGTGAAGGGTTTAGGGGGCAAGAGACCCAGTACTTC
-,-,TRBJ2-2,TRBV29-1,CSGGSSSGELFF,TGCAGCGGTGGAAGCTCGAGCGGGGAGCTGTTTTTT
few,TRBD1,TRBJ1-5,TRBV4-1,CASSQTGDRPQHF,TGCGCCAGCAGCCAAACAGGGGATCGGCCCCAGCATTTT
few,TRBD2,TRBJ2-3,TRBV6-5,CASGLAGITDTQYF,TGTGCCAGCGGCCTAGCGGGGATCACAGATACGCAGTATTTT
-,TRBD2,TRBJ2-1,TRBV5-1,CASTASGLAGDNEQFF,TGCGCCAGCACGGCTAGTGGCCTAGCGGGGGACAATGAGCAGTTCTTC
-,-,TRBJ2-1,TRBV6-5,CASRSMGPEQFF,TGTGCCAGCAGGTCGATGGGTCCTGAGCAGTTCTTC
-,-,TRBJ2-7,TRBV5-1,CASSSTGNFEQYF,TGCGCCAGCAGCTCTACAGGAAACTTTGAGCAGTACTTC
-,TRBD1,TRBJ1-6,TRBV2,CASSQGDVSYNSPLHF,TGTGCCAGCAGCCAGGGGGACGTATCCTATAATTCACCCCTCCACTTT
-,TRBD1,TRBJ2-5,TRBV5-1,CASSPGTVETQYF,TGCGCCAGCAGCCCGGGGACAGTGGAGACCCAGTACTTC
-,TRBD2,TRBJ2-1,TRBV4-2,CASSLVTGGQGFANEQFF,TGTGCCAGCAGCCTAGTAACGGGGGGGCAGGGTTTTGCCAATGAGCAGTTCTTC
-,-,TRBJ2-1,TRBV29-1,CSVEFWGEQFF,TGCAGCGTTGAATTTTGGGGTGAGCAGTTCTTC
few,-,TRBJ1-4,TRBV25-1,CATGGFYGDGTEKLFF,TGTGCCACGGGAGGTTTTTATGGGGACGGTACTGAAAAACTGTTTTTT
few,-,TRBJ1-5,TRBV11-2,CASSVSSGQPQHF,TGTGCCAGCAGCGTGAGCAGTGGTCAGCCCCAGCATTTT
-,TRBD2,TRBJ2-4,TRBV2,CASRIFGSGAKNIQYF,TGTGCCAGCAGGATCTTTGGTAGCGGGGCCAAAAACATTCAGTACTTC
-,-,TRBJ2-3,TRBV20-1,CSARDGDTQYF,TGCAGTGCTAGAGATGGAGATACGCAGTATTTT
-,-,TRBJ2-7,TRBV2,CASSEWQASYEQYF,TGTGCCAGCAGTGAGTGGCAGGCATCCTACGAGCAGTACTTC
-,TRBD1,TRBJ2-6,TRBV2,CASRAGGGANVLTF,TGTGCCAGCAGAGCAGGGGGAGGGGCCAACGTCCTGACTTTC
few,-,TRBJ1-2,TRBV29-1,CSVEVAGFDYGYTF,TGCAGCGTTGAAGTGGCGGGGTTCGACTATGGCTACACCTTC
-,-,TRBJ2-1,TRBV7-9,CASTPMDTSSYNEQFF,TGTGCCAGCACCCCTATGGACACGAGCTCCTACAATGAGCAGTTCTTC
once,TRBD1,TRBJ2-7,TRBV25-1,CASRNRGADEQYF,TGTGCCAGCAGAAACAGGGGAGCCGACGAGCAGTACTTC
-,-,TRBJ1-2,TRBV7-9,CASSSGPRFGYTF,TGTGCCAGCAGCTCCGGGCCGCGGTTTGGCTACACCTTC
-,TRBD1,TRBJ1-1,TRBV13,CASSWDRGDTEAFF,TGTGCCAGCAGCTGGGACAGGGGTGACACTGAAGCTTTCTTT
-,TRBD2,TRBJ2-7,TRBV2,CASRPYVAGGPEQYF,TGTGCCAGCAGGCCCTACGTAGCGGGGGGGCCCGAGCAGTACTTC
once,-,TRBJ1-2,TRBV4-1,CASSPRAPDYYGYTF,TGCGCCAGCAGCCCAAGGGCCCCAGACTACTATGGCTACACCTTC
-,-,TRBJ2-3,TRBV2,CASRPRSPDTQYF,TGTGCCAGCAGGCCCCGGTCGCCAGATACGCAGTATTTT
once,-,TRBJ1-1,TRBV18,CASSPRGPESAFF,TGTGCCAGCTCACCACGTGGGCCGGAATCGGCTTTCTTT
few,TRBD1,TRBJ2-5,TRBV29-1,CSVEGRGRETQYF,TGCAGCGTTGAGGGCAGGGGGCGGGAGACCCAGTACTTC
-,-,TRBJ2-7,TRBV29-1,CSVEDPPYEQYF,TGCAGCGTTGAAGATCCCCCCTACGAGCAGTACTTC
-,TRBD2,TRBJ2-7,TRBV30,CAWSPSGWEQYF,TGTGCCTGGAGTCCTAGCGGGTGGGAGCAGTACTTC
-,TRBD1,TRBJ1-1,TRBV7-6,CASSPPTGMNTEAFF,TGTGCCAGCAGCCCTCCGACAGGGATGAACACTGAAGCTTTCTTT
-,-,TRBJ2-1,TRBV7-2,CASSLGGGPGNEQFF,TGTGCCAGCAGCTTAGGGGGGGGCCCCGGCAATGAGCAGTTCTTC